The 32 T cell receptor beta chains presented below share a single source sample, sequenced in a study of cytomegalovirus exposure and HLA in healthy donors. The PCR contained 60 Vbeta and 13 Jbeta primers. TCRdb's table, derived via immunoSEQ multiplex PCR, lists solely in-frame clones and lacks some. The sample holds 200,000 or so clones, over 60% seen once. The sequenced sample was PBMCs. Receptor source: a man aged 18 to 29 in good health and CMV-seronegative.

J is TRBJ1-1 and V is TRBV29-1; D not certain. Germline assignment: CDR1 SQVTM and CDR2 ANQGSEA. The CDR3 runs to 11 residues. Here the CDR3 reads CSAEVNTEAFF. The CDR3 bases are TGCAGTGCCGAGGTGAACACTGAAGCTTTCTTT.

The gene calls are TRBV10-3 and TRBJ1-1; a weak D match, TRBD1 (6 bases). Germline CDR1 ENHRY, CDR2 SYGVKD. Trimming removed 6 bases from V and 0 bases from J, with 11 bases in between. The CDR3 runs 14 residues. The CDR3 region has the DNA TGTGCCATCAGAAGGGCAGGGGTGAACACTGAAGCTTTCTTT. Amino acid sequence: CAIRRAGVNTEAFF.

V gene TRBV21-1 combines with J gene TRBJ2-7; the DNA was not used to check the table's D call, TRBD2. TRBV21-1 corresponds to a pseudogene. The CDR3 contains 17 residues. The CDR3 is CASSNSRAGAGIYEQYF. CDR3 in DNA: TGTGCCAGCAGCAACTCCCGGGCGGGTGCGGGAATCTACGAGCAGTACTTC.

In this sample, this clone turned up a few times. The chain carries TRBV5-1 and TRBJ2-5, with TRBD2 identical over 8 bases. The germline V gene has CDR1 SGHRS and CDR2 YFSETQ. J was trimmed by 2 bases and V by 5 bases; bases with no gene match: 8. CDR3 length equals 15 residues. As DNA, the CDR3 is TGCGCCAGCAGTCGTGGATCTAGCGGGCAAGAGACCCAGTACTTC. Translation gives CASSRGSSGQETQYF. The full variable domain, its missing parts supplied by reference TRBV5-1 and TRBJ2-5, is KAGVTQTPRYLIKTRGQQVTLSCSPISGHRSVSWYQQTPGQGLQFLFEYFSETQRNKGNFPGRFSGRQFSNSRSEMNVSTLELGDSALYLCASSRGSSGQETQYFGPGTRLLVL.

This chain uses TRBV9 with TRBJ2-5, with D maybe TRBD2 (5 bases). Germline values: CDR1 SGDLS, CDR2 YYNGEE. Trimming removed 3 bases from V and 5 bases from J, with 14 bases in between. This CDR3 comprises 14 residues. The CDR3 DNA reads as TGTGCCAGCAGCGCCTCCCGGACGGGGGAGACCCAGTACTTC. Its translation: CASSASRTGETQYF.

The V gene is TRBV18, the J gene TRBJ1-5; D uncertain. Germline CDR1 and CDR2: KGHSH and LQKENI. This CDR3 has 15 amino acids. Trimming removed 1 base at V and 0 bases at J, with 7 bases between. CDR3 amino acids: CASSPRTGSNQPQHF. The CDR3 DNA reads as TGTGCCAGCTCACCACGAACGGGTAGCAATCAGCCCCAGCATTTT.

This chain uses TRBV18 with TRBJ2-7; weak D call: TRBD1 (6 bases). Per the germline V gene, CDR1 is KGHSH and CDR2 is LQKENI. CDR3 length: 15 amino acids. The V and J ends lost 4 bases and 0 bases respectively, with 13 bases between them. This CDR3 is CASSLLQGPSYEQYF. For the CDR3, the DNA is TGTGCCAGCTCACTACTACAGGGTCCCTCCTACGAGCAGTACTTC.

This clone turned up a few times. V gene TRBV30 combines with J gene TRBJ2-7; D might be TRBD1 (6 bases). The CDR3 loop spans 14 amino acids. From germline, CDR1 is GTSNPN and CDR2 SVGIG (reference sequence). The V end was cut by 5 bases, the J end by 0 bases, with 14 bases between. The chain's CDR3 is CAWGDQGTSYEQYF. In nucleotides, the CDR3 is TGTGCCTGGGGCGATCAGGGGACCTCCTACGAGCAGTACTTC.

CDR3 DNA: TGCAGTGCCAATGAGGCCTACGAGCAGTACTTC. Translated: CSANEAYEQYF. The chain combines TRBV20-1 with TRBJ2-7; D remains unclear. The CDR3 has 11 residues. Deletions cut 6 bases from V and 2 bases from J, with 8 bases between. Germline CDR1 and CDR2: DFQATT and SNEGSKA (reference sequence).

The rearrangement joins TRBV20-1 to TRBJ2-7; D gene uncertain. The CDR3 sequence is 11 residues long. Trimming shortened V by 3 bases and J by 3 bases, and 6 bases separated the two germline ends. CDR1 and CDR2 (germline): DFQATT, SNEGSKA (reference sequence). The CDR3 region has the DNA TGCAGTGCTAGGTACGGCTACGAGCAGTACTTC. Protein product: CSARYGYEQYF.

The sample holds one count of this clone. The V gene is TRBV27, the J gene TRBJ1-2; no firm D call. CDR3 length: 16 residues. Trimming shortened V by 4 bases and J by 6 bases, and 21 bases separated the two germline ends. Germline V lookup: CDR1 MNHEY, CDR2 SMNVEV (reference sequence). DNA for the CDR3: TGTGCCAGCAGTTCTAGTTACAACGGGTTCGGGGATGGCTACACCTTC. It is translated as CASSSSYNGFGDGYTF.

The V and J genes are TRBV28 and TRBJ1-3, with D tentatively TRBD1 (5 bases). Trimming shortened V by 5 bases and J by 3 bases, and 14 bases separated the two germline ends. The CDR3 has 15 amino acids. The germline V gene encodes CDR1 MDHEN and CDR2 SYDVKM. This CDR3 reads CASSSIGQGGNTIYF. The DNA for the CDR3 is TGTGCCAGCAGTAGCATTGGACAAGGTGGAAACACCATATATTTT.

This clone has a handful of counts. V and J are TRBV5-6 and TRBJ2-2; 7 nucleotides agree with TRBD1. The CDR3 loop spans 15 amino acids. The germline V gene has CDR1 SGHDT and CDR2 YYEEEE. J gave up 6 bases and V 0 bases, and 5 bases lay outside the gene matches. This CDR3 reads CASSLEGGEAGELFF. The CDR3 nucleotides are TGTGCCAGCAGCTTGGAAGGGGGCGAAGCCGGGGAGCTGTTTTTT.

Only one count was recorded for this clone. This sequence joins TRBV5-4 and TRBJ2-5, with 9 positions matching TRBD1. This CDR3 spans 14 amino acids. Trimming at V came to 2 bases and at J to 5 bases, leaving 4 bases not matched to a gene. From germline, CDR1 is SGHNT and CDR2 YYREEE (reference sequence). As DNA, the CDR3 is TGTGCCAGCAGCTTAACAGACAGGGGGGAGACCCAGTACTTC. Its protein is CASSLTDRGETQYF.

This chain connects TRBV6-5 to TRBJ1-1, with D possibly TRBD1 on 5 matching bases. Germline V gene data show CDR1 as MNHEY and CDR2 as SVGAGI. V shed 4 bases and J shed 1 base, with 7 bases lying between them. There are 13 residues in the CDR3. CDR3 DNA: TGTGCCAGCAGTTCGCAGGGGAACACTGAAGCTTTCTTT. Amino acids: CASSSQGNTEAFF.

This sequence joins TRBV27 and TRBJ1-1, with D uncertain. CDR3 length: 13 residues. Trimming pared 3 bases from V and 5 bases from J, leaving 10 bases between. The germline V gene encodes CDR1 MNHEY and CDR2 SMNVEV (reference sequence). The DNA of the CDR3 is TGTGCCAGCAGTTTCGGGTCTAGGACTGAAGCTTTCTTT. It encodes CASSFGSRTEAFF.

The chain recombines TRBV7-9 with TRBJ1-2; TRBD1 agrees at 7 bases. This CDR3 has 17 residues. V shed 4 bases, J shed 4 bases, and the junction held 15 bases outside the gene matches. CDR1 SEHNR and CDR2 FQNEAQ come from the germline V gene (reference sequence). The CDR3 DNA reads TGTGCCAGCAGCTCCCGGGACAGCCATCGCCCCACCTATGGCTACACCTTC. Its protein product is CASSSRDSHRPTYGYTF.

The chain uses TRBV10-1 and TRBJ2-1; D not certain. Trimming shortened V by 4 bases and J by 2 bases, and 12 bases separated the two germline ends. This CDR3 is 15 amino acids long. Germline-derived CDR1 and CDR2 are WNHNN and SYGVQD (reference sequence). The CDR3: CASSGGSSTYNEQFF. The CDR3 coding sequence is TGCGCCAGCAGTGGCGGTTCCAGCACCTACAATGAGCAGTTCTTC.

In its sample, this clone was seen a few times. The gene calls are TRBV6-1 and TRBJ2-1; D is ambiguous. V lost 1 base and J lost 5, with 15 bases in between. The germline V gene has CDR1 MNHNS and CDR2 SASEGT. This CDR3 region has 16 residues. Here the CDR3 reads CASSEGMALGHNEQFF. In nucleotides, the CDR3 is TGTGCCAGCAGTGAAGGTATGGCTCTGGGCCACAATGAGCAGTTCTTC.

This chain uses TRBV6-1 with TRBJ2-5; TRBD2 matches 11 bases. Germline loops: CDR1 MNHNS, CDR2 SASEGT. CDR3 size: 15 residues. V lost 5 bases and J lost 5; bases outside the gene matches: 7. This CDR3 reads CASSQGTSGRETQYF. The CDR3 DNA sequence: TGTGCCAGCAGTCAAGGGACTAGCGGCCGGGAGACCCAGTACTTC.

In this sample, this clone turned up a few times. V gene TRBV7-9 combines with J gene TRBJ1-2; maybe TRBD1 (6 bases). The CDR3 totals 13 residues. Trimming took off 2 bases at V and 2 bases at J, with 6 bases between the two ends. CDR1 and CDR2 (germline): SEHNR, FQNEAQ (reference sequence). CDR3 nucleotide sequence: TGTGCCAGCAGCTTACAGGGGAACTATGGCTACACCTTC. This encodes CASSLQGNYGYTF. The variable domain in full, with the rest retrieved from reference TRBV7-9 and TRBJ1-2, is DTGVSQNPRHKITKRGQNVTFRCDPISEHNRLYWYRQTLGQGPEFLTYFQNEAQLEKSRLLSDRFSAERPKGSFSTLEIQRTEQGDSAMYLCASSLQGNYGYTFGSGTRLTVV.

The rearrangement uses TRBV6-5 and TRBJ2-3, with TRBD2 identical over 15 bases. Germline loops: CDR1 MNHEY, CDR2 SVGAGI. The CDR3 consists of 16 residues. V gave up 4 bases and J gave up 8 bases; unmatched junction bases: 7. The CDR3: CASSSGLAGGPGTQYF. CDR3 nucleotides: TGTGCCAGCAGTTCTGGACTAGCGGGAGGGCCGGGTACGCAGTATTTT.

The chain couples TRBV13 to TRBJ2-1; D gene unclear. The germline CDR1 and CDR2 sequences are PRHDT and FYEKMQ (reference sequence). The CDR3 has 13 residues. V was cut by 2 bases and J by 1 base, with 3 bases left in between. The CDR3 DNA reads as TGTGCCAGCAGCTTAACATCCTACAATGAGCAGTTCTTC. It encodes CASSLTSYNEQFF.

The J gene is TRBJ2-7, the V gene TRBV13, with TRBD1 as a possible D gene (6 bases). The V and J ends lost 4 bases and 5 bases respectively, with 18 bases between them. Germline V gene lookup returns CDR1 PRHDT and CDR2 FYEKMQ (reference sequence). This CDR3 region has 15 residues. The chain's CDR3 is CASSSPGTPYNEQYF. CDR3 sequence (DNA): TGTGCCAGCAGCTCACCCGGGACACCCTATAACGAGCAGTACTTC.

This clone was seen a few times. The rearrangement links TRBV19 to TRBJ1-1, with unresolved D. This CDR3 region has 14 residues. The germline V gene has CDR1 LNHDA and CDR2 SQIVND (reference sequence). Trimming left V 4 bases short and J 4 bases short, with 13 bases between. The CDR3: CASSTAGVGTEAFF. CDR3 nucleotide sequence: TGTGCCAGTAGTACCGCCGGGGTTGGCACTGAAGCTTTCTTT.

The gene calls are TRBV18 and TRBJ1-2; weak D call: TRBD1 (5 bases). This CDR3 spans 14 amino acids. Germline CDR1 and CDR2: KGHSH and LQKENI. V was pared by 2 bases and J by 4 bases, with 11 bases between. The CDR3 loop reads CASSPEEGFYGYTF. DNA of the CDR3: TGTGCCAGCTCACCAGAGGAGGGGTTCTATGGCTACACCTTC.

The CDR3 region has the DNA TGTGCCAGCAGCTTAATCCCAGGCGCAGATACGCAGTATTTT. The encoded protein is CASSLIPGADTQYF. The chain combines TRBV7-9 with TRBJ2-3; D ambiguous. Between the trimmed V and J ends, which lost 2 bases and 4 bases, there was a span of 10 bases. This CDR3 has 14 residues. CDR1 SEHNR and CDR2 FQNEAQ come from the germline V gene (reference sequence).

The chain employs TRBV4-2 and TRBJ2-3; a weak D match, TRBD1 (7 bases). Germline CDR1 LGHNA, CDR2 YNFKEQ. The CDR3 has 18 amino acids. The V gene lost 4 bases and the J gene lost 0 bases, with 20 bases spanning the gap. This CDR3 reads CASSPLGGQKTSTDTQYF. The CDR3 bases are TGTGCCAGCAGCCCATTGGGGGGACAGAAAACTAGCACAGATACGCAGTATTTT.

This clone appeared a few times. This chain uses TRBV5-4 with TRBJ1-2, with 9 bases that match TRBD1. The germline V gene encodes CDR1 SGHNT and CDR2 YYREEE (reference sequence). After removal of 1 base from V and 7 bases from J, the junction contained 5 bases not matched to a gene. The CDR3 is 14 amino acids. The CDR3 here is CASSLSDRGTGYTF. The DNA of the CDR3 is TGTGCCAGCAGCTTGTCCGACAGGGGGACTGGCTACACCTTC.

The rearrangement joins TRBV7-9 to TRBJ1-2, with a possible D match to TRBD1 (6 bases). CDR3 size: 15 residues. Germline V CDR1 and CDR2: SEHNR, FQNEAQ (reference sequence). With 1 base removed from V and 4 bases from J, the gap between germline ends came to 13 bases. The CDR3 DNA sequence: TGTGCCAGCAGCTTAGGGACGGACAGCATCTATGGCTACACCTTC. Its translation: CASSLGTDSIYGYTF.

J is TRBJ2-1 and V is TRBV27; TRBD1 matches 7 bases. The CDR3 sequence is 14 residues long. Unmatched junction bases numbered 10, after V lost 6 bases and J lost 8 bases. The germline gives CDR1 MNHEY, CDR2 SMNVEV (reference sequence). CDR3 sequence reads: CASRRDSWWDEQFF. CDR3 DNA: TGTGCCAGCAGACGGGACAGTTGGTGGGATGAGCAGTTCTTC.

V usage is TRBV4-1 and J usage is TRBJ2-1, with TRBD2 matching over 10 bases. The CDR3 has 18 amino acids. CDR1 is MGHRA, CDR2 YSYEKL, per germline. The junction had 5 bases not matched to a gene; V was cut back by 0 bases and J by 0 bases. In nucleotides, the CDR3 is TGCGCCAGCAGCCAAGATCGGACTAGCGGACTCTCCTACAATGAGCAGTTCTTC. It specifies CASSQDRTSGLSYNEQFF.